This T cell receptor beta chain is from a study of T cell responses to AZD1222 COVID-19 vaccine. The germline CDR1 and CDR2 sequences are SGHRS and YFSETQ. V shed 4 bases and J shed 2 bases, with 3 bases lying between them. The CDR3 runs 11 residues. Measured with immunoSEQ multiplex PCR; TCRdb has only the in-frame clones, and not every one. This table has roughly 110,000 clones, roughly nine tenths appearing once. The starting material was peripheral blood, obtained on day 0 of AZD1222 vaccination. The V and J genes are TRBV5-1 and TRBJ2-5, with D uncertain. This receptor was obtained from an adult in good health. The CDR3 DNA follows: TGCGCCAGCAGCAGTCAAGAGACCCAGTACTTC. Protein product: CASSSQETQYF.